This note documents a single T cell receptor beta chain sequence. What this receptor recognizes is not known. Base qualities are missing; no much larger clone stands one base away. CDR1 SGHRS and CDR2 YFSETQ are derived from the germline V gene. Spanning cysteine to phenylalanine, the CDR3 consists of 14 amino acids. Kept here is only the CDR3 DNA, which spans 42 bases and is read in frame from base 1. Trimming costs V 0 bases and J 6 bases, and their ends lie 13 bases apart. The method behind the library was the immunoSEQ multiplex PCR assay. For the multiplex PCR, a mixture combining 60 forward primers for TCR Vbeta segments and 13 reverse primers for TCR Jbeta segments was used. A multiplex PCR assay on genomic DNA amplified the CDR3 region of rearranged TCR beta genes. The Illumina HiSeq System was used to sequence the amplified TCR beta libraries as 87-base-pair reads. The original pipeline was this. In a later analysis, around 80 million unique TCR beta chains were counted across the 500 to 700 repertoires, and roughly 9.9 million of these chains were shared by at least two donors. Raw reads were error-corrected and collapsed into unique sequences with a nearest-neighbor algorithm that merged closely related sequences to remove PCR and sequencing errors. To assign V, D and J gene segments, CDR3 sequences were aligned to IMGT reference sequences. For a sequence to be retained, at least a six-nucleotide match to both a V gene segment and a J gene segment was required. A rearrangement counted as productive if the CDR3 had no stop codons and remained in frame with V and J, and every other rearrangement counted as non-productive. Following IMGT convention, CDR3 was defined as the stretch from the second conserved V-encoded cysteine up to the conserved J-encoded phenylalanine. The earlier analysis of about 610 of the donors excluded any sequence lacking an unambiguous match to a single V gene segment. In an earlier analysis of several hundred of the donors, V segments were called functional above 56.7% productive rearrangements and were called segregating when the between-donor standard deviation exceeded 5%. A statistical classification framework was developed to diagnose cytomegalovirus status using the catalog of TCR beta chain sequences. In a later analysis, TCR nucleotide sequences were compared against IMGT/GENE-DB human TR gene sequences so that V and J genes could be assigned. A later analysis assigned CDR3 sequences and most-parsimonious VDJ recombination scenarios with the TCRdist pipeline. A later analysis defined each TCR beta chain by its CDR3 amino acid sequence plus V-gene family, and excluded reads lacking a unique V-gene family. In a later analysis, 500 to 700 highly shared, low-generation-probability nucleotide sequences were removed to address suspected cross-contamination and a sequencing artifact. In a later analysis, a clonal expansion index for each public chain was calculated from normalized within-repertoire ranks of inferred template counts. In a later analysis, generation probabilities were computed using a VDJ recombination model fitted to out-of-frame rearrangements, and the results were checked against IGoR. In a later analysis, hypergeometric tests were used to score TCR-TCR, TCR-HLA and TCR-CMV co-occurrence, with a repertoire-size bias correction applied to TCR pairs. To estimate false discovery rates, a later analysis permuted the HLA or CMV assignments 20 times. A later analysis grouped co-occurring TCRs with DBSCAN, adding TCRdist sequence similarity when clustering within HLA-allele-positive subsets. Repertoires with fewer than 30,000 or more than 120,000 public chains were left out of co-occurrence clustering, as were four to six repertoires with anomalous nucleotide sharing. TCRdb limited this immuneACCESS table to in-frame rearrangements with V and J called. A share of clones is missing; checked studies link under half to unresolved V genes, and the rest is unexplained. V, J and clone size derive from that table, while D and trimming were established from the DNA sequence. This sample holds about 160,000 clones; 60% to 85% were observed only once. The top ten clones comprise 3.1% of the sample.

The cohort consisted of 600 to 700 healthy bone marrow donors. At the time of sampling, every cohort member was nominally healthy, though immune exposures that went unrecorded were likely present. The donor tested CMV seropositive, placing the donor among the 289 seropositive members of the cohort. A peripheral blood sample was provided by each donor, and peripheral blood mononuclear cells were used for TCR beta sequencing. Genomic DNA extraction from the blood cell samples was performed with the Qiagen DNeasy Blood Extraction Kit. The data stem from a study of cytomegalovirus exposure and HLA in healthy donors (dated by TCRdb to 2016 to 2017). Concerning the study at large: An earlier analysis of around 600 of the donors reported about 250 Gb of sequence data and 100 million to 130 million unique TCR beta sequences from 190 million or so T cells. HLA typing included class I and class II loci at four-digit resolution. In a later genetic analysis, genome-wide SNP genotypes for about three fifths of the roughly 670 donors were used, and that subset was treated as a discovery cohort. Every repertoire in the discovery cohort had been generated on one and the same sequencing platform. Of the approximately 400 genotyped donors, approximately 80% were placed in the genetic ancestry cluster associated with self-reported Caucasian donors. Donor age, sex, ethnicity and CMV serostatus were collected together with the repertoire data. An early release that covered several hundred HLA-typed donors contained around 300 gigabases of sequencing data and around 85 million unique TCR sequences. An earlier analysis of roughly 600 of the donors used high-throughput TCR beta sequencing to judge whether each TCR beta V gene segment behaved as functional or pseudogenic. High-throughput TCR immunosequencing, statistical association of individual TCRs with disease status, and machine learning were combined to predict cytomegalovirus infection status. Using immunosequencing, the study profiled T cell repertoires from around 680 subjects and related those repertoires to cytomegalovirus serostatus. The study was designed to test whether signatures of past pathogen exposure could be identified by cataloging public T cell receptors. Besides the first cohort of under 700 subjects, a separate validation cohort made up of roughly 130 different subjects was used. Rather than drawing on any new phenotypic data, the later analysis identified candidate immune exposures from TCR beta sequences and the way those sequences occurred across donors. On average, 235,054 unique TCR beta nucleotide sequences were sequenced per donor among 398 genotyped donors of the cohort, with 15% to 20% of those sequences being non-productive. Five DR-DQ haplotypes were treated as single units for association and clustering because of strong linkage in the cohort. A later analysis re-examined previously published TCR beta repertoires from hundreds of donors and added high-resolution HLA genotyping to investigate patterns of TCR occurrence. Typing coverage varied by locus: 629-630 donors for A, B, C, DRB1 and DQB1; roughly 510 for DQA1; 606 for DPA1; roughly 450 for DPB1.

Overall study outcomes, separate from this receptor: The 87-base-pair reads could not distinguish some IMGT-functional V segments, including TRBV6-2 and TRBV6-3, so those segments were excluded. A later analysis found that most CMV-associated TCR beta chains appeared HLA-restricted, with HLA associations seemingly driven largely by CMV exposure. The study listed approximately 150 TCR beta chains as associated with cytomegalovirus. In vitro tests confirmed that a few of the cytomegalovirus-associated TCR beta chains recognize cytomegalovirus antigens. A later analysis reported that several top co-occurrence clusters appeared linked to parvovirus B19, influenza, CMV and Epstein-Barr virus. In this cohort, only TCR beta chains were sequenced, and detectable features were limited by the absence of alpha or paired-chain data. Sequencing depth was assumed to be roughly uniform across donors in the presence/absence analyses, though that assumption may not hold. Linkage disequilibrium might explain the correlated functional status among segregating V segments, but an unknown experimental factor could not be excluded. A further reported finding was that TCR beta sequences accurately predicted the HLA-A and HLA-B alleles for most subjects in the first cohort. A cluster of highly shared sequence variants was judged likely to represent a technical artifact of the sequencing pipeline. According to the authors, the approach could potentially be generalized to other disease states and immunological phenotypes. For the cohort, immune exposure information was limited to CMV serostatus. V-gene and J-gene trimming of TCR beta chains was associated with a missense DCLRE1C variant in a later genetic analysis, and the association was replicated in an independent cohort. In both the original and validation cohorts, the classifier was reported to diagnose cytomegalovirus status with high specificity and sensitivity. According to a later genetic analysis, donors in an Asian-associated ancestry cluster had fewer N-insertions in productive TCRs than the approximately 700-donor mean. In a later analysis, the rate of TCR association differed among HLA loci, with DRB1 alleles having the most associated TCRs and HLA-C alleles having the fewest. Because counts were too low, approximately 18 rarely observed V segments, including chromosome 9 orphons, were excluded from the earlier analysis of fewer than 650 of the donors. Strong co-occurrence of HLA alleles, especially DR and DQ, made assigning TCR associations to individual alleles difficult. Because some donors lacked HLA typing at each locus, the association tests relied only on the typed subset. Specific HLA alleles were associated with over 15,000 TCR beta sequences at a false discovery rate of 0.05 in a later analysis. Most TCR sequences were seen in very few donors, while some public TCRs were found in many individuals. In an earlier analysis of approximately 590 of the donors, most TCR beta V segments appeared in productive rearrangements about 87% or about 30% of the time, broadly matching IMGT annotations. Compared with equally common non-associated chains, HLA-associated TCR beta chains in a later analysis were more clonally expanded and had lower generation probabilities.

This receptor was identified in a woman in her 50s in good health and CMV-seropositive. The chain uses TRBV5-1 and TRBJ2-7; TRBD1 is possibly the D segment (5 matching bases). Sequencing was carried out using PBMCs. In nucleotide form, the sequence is TGCGCCAGCAGCTTGGGCGACAGTTGGCGCGAGCAGTACTTC. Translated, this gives CASSLGDSWREQYF.